This T cell receptor (beta chain) is drawn from a study of cytomegalovirus exposure and HLA in healthy donors. Turning to this clone: Its antigen is unidentified.

Germline CDR1 GTSNPN, CDR2 SVGIG (reference sequence). The CDR3 spans 14 residues. Between the trimmed V and J ends, which lost 4 bases and 3 bases, there was a span of 15 bases. Clones were sequenced by immunoSEQ multiplex PCR, and TCRdb holds only the in-frame ones, with some missing. The top ten clones hold 6% to 8% of a sample with roughly 190,000 clones, roughly nine tenths of them seen once. The study's findings and limits: Usually a TCR sequence was rare, but some public TCRs were found in many donors. Associated with cytomegalovirus, according to the listing, were around 160 TCR beta chains.

Material for sequencing was PBMCs. The sequence derives from a man aged 30-40 years in good health and CMV-seropositive. The V and J genes are TRBV30 and TRBJ1-1, with D possibly being TRBD1 (5 bases). The CDR3 is CAWKGSPGDTEAFF. For the CDR3, the DNA is TGTGCCTGGAAGGGGTCCCCGGGGGACACTGAAGCTTTCTTT.